This passage covers 11 T cell receptor beta chains from one sample sequenced in a study of T cell responses to AZD1222 COVID-19 vaccine. Some clones are missing from TCRdb's copy, which holds only in-frame ones; the method was immunoSEQ multiplex PCR. The sample has 85,000 to 110,000 clones; about 90% are singletons. Sequenced material: peripheral blood, taken on day 0 of AZD1222 vaccination. The source of these receptors is an adult in good health.

The chain employs TRBV11-3 and TRBJ1-1; D is perhaps TRBD1 (5 bases). Germline assignment: CDR1 SGHNT and CDR2 YENEEA. Trimming cost V 4 bases and J 3 bases, with 6 bases left between them. CDR3 size: 12 residues. CDR3 in DNA: TGTGCCAGCAGCTCGGGGGACACTGAAGCTTTCTTT. Amino acids: CASSSGDTEAFF.

The chain is built from TRBV7-2 and TRBJ2-1; possibly TRBD2 for D (6 bases). The CDR3 covers 16 residues. Germline V lookup: CDR1 SGHTA, CDR2 FQGNSA. The germline V and J ends were trimmed by 3 bases and 0 bases, with 12 bases remaining between them. The CDR3 coding sequence is TGTGCCAGCAGCTTTGCGGCGGGAAGCTCCTACAATGAGCAGTTCTTC. Its protein product is CASSFAAGSSYNEQFF. The full variable domain, its missing parts supplied by reference TRBV7-2 and TRBJ2-1, is GAGVSQSPSNKVTEKGKDVELRCDPISGHTALYWYRQSLGQGLEFLIYFQGNSAPDKSGLPSDRFSAERTGGSVSTLTIQRTQQEDSAVYLCASSFAAGSSYNEQFFGPGTRLTVL.

The V call is TRBV19, the J call TRBJ2-6, with D possibly called TRBD1 or TRBD2 (6 bases each). V shed 7 bases and J shed 1 base, with 14 bases lying between them. This CDR3 comprises 16 residues. Per germline, CDR1 LNHDA and CDR2 SQIVND (reference sequence). Here the CDR3 DNA reads TGTGCCAGTACCGACCGGGGGCATTCTGGGGCCAACGTCCTGACTTTC. It translates to CASTDRGHSGANVLTF.

The chain recombines TRBV30 with TRBJ2-5; possible D gene TRBD2, 7 bases. Between the trimmed V and J ends, which lost 2 bases and 6 bases, there was a span of 19 bases. The germline V gene encodes CDR1 GTSNPN and CDR2 SVGIG (reference sequence). The CDR3 runs 15 residues. CDR3 nucleotides: TGTGCCTGGAGTAAAAGGGGGGGGATCATAAAGACCCAGTACTTC. Translation: CAWSKRGGIIKTQYF.

The genes are TRBV9 and TRBJ2-2; D not resolved. Trimming stripped 7 bases from V and 1 base from J, with 8 bases between. The CDR3 runs to 13 residues. In germline, CDR1 is SGDLS, CDR2 YYNGEE. The DNA for the CDR3 is TGTGCCAGCGGCAAGGGGAACACCGGGGAGCTGTTTTTT. Translation: CASGKGNTGELFF.

This chain joins TRBV25-1 and TRBJ1-1; D is unresolved. The V end lost 10 bases, the J end lost 5 bases, and 17 bases lay between the germline ends. The germline CDR1 and CDR2 sequences are MGHDK and SYGVNS. The CDR3 runs 13 residues. The CDR3 DNA reads TGTGCCACTCACCCGGAGTGGGGTACTGAAGCTTTCTTT. Amino acids: CATHPEWGTEAFF.

This clone appeared once. The chain employs TRBV15 and TRBJ2-5; 7 bases are a match to TRBD1. Germline loops: CDR1 LNHNV, CDR2 YYDKDF (reference sequence). The CDR3 has 15 residues. After removal of 0 bases from V and 4 bases from J, the junction contained 5 bases not matched to a gene. Written as DNA, the CDR3 is TGTGCCACCAGCAGAGAAAGAAACAGGGGAGAGACCCAGTACTTC. Translating it yields CATSRERNRGETQYF.

As regards this clone: Other DNA sequences within the sample encode an identical CDR3. The chain recombines TRBV30 with TRBJ2-7; D call uncertain. V shed 1 base and J shed 3 bases, with 4 bases lying between them. The CDR3 loop spans 11 amino acids. Germline CDR1 GTSNPN, CDR2 SVGIG (reference sequence). CDR3 nucleotide sequence: TGTGCCTGGAGTGGGGGCTACGAGCAGTACTTC. Its protein is CAWSGGYEQYF.

The chain couples TRBV20-1 to TRBJ1-5, with 7 bases matching TRBD1. This CDR3 is 17 amino acids long. The V gene's germline CDR1 is DFQATT and CDR2 SNEGSKA (reference sequence). Trimming took 3 bases from V and 7 from J; bases not matched to a gene: 18. DNA for the CDR3: TGCAGTGCTAGTCCAACGACGACAGGGCTGAGAGTGCAGCCCCAGCATTTT. It codes for CSASPTTTGLRVQPQHF.

The chain couples TRBV6-5 to TRBJ2-2; D is unclear. Germline values: CDR1 MNHEY, CDR2 SVGAGI. The V and J ends lost 5 bases and 1 base respectively, with 5 bases between them. This CDR3 contains 13 residues. The CDR3 protein is CASSKKNTGELFF. In DNA, the CDR3 is TGTGCCAGCAGTAAGAAGAACACCGGGGAGCTGTTTTTT.

The chain recombines TRBV7-2 with TRBJ1-2, with 12 nucleotides matching TRBD1. The CDR3 sequence is 16 residues long. The V gene end was trimmed by 5 bases and the J gene end by 8 bases; junction bases not matched to a gene: 12. Germline values: CDR1 SGHTA, CDR2 FQGNSA. The CDR3 DNA reads TGTGCCAGCAGCCGGGGTGAGGGACAGGGGGCGCGGGGCTACACCTTC. Translated: CASSRGEGQGARGYTF.